Listed below are T cell receptor beta chains from one sample, sequenced in a study of shared clonotypes between healthy human individuals. Data came from immunoSEQ multiplex PCR; TCRdb stores just in-frame clones and leaves some out. The sample consists of approximately 2.5 million clones, approximately 94% of them appearing once. Sequenced sample: naive CD4+ T cells sorted from blood. The receptors originated from a man aged 18 to 30 in good health. The CDR3 runs from the conserved cysteine through the conserved F or W. The D gene is left open where the match is weak. Rows may omit the clone size; those that give it use once, few, many or a size class.

clone_size | j_call | v_call | d_call | cdr3_aa | cdr3_nt
few | TRBJ1-1 | TRBV5-1 | NA | CASSPMDSTEAFF | TGCGCCAGCAGCCCTATGGACAGCACTGAAGCTTTCTTT
NA | TRBJ1-4 | TRBV5-4 | NA | CASAVQGKGEKLFF | TGTGCCAGCGCGGTGCAGGGTAAAGGTGAAAAACTGTTTTTT
NA | TRBJ2-7 | TRBV2 | TRBD1 | CASSEGQGFQQYF | TGTGCCAGCAGTGAGGGACAGGGCTTTCAGCAGTACTTC
NA | TRBJ1-2 | TRBV28 | NA | CASRTHREHYGYTF | TGTGCCAGCAGGACACACAGGGAGCACTATGGCTACACCTTC
NA | TRBJ1-5 | TRBV5-1 | NA | CASSLAGGQGQPQHF | TGCGCCAGCAGCTTGGCCGGGGGGCAGGGGCAGCCCCAGCATTTT
NA | TRBJ1-5 | TRBV11-3 | NA | CASSAGQGLYSNQPQHF | TGTGCCAGCAGCGCGGGACAAGGGCTTTATAGCAATCAGCCCCAGCATTTT
once | TRBJ1-1 | TRBV5-1 | NA | CASSLNQGLNTEAFF | TGCGCCAGCAGCTTGAATCAGGGGCTGAACACTGAAGCTTTCTTT
NA | TRBJ2-1 | TRBV19 | NA | CASSILDRNEQFF | TGTGCCAGTAGTATCCTGGACAGAAATGAGCAGTTCTTC
once | TRBJ2-2 | TRBV5-4 | NA | CASSPSMDRLRSGELFF | TGTGCCAGCAGCCCGAGTATGGACCGACTTCGGAGCGGGGAGCTGTTTTTT
NA | TRBJ1-4 | TRBV15 | TRBD1 | CATSRTGGKTTNEKLFF | TGTGCCACCAGCAGAACAGGGGGGAAGACAACTAATGAAAAACTGTTTTTT
NA | TRBJ1-2 | TRBV19 | TRBD1 | CASSYFPGQANYGYTF | TGTGCCAGTAGTTACTTCCCGGGACAGGCGAACTATGGCTACACCTTC
NA | TRBJ2-7 | TRBV18 | NA | CASSPSNLYEQYF | TGTGCCAGCTCACCATCGAATCTCTACGAGCAGTACTTC
NA | TRBJ1-2 | TRBV7-2 | TRBD1 | CASSPGTGGYGYTF | TGTGCCAGCAGCCCGGGGACAGGGGGCTATGGCTACACCTTC
NA | TRBJ2-2 | TRBV11-1 | TRBD1 | CASSLGQGAKTGELFF | TGTGCCAGCAGCCTTGGACAGGGGGCGAAAACCGGGGAGCTGTTTTTT
NA | TRBJ1-1 | TRBV27 | TRBD1 | CASSGGDRVNTEAFF | TGTGCCAGCAGTGGGGGGGACAGAGTGAACACTGAAGCTTTCTTT
NA | TRBJ2-3 | TRBV6-1 | NA | CASSLSTDTQYF | TGTGCCAGCAGTCTAAGCACAGATACGCAGTATTTT
NA | TRBJ1-5 | TRBV4-1 | TRBD1 | CASSQPRGPGNQPQHF | TGCGCCAGCAGCCAACCCAGGGGGCCGGGAAATCAGCCCCAGCATTTT
NA | TRBJ2-7 | TRBV11-2 | NA | CASSLAGYEQYF | TGTGCCAGCAGCTTAGCAGGCTACGAGCAGTACTTC
NA | TRBJ2-7 | TRBV18 | NA | CASSPSVVVHYEQYF | TGTGCCAGCTCACCCTCAGTTGTAGTACACTACGAGCAGTACTTC
NA | TRBJ2-5 | TRBV12-5 | NA | CASGLVLGGPETQYF | TGTGCTAGTGGTTTGGTATTAGGAGGCCCGGAGACCCAGTACTTC
NA | TRBJ1-1 | TRBV25-1 | NA | CATLKPGPNTEAFF | TGTGCCACCTTAAAACCGGGGCCGAACACTGAAGCTTTCTTT
NA | TRBJ2-5 | TRBV20-1 | NA | CSARDKETQYF | TGCAGTGCTAGAGATAAGGAGACCCAGTACTTC
NA | TRBJ2-5 | TRBV30 | NA | CAWGNPGTQYF | TGTGCCTGGGGTAATCCGGGGACCCAGTACTTC
NA | TRBJ1-6 | TRBV6-6 | NA | CASSYEGAHNSPLHF | TGTGCCAGCAGTTACGAGGGAGCTCATAATTCACCCCTCCACTTT
NA | TRBJ2-3 | TRBV5-1 | TRBD2 | CASSGTTSGRGTDTQYF | TGCGCCAGCAGCGGGACGACTAGCGGGAGAGGCACAGATACGCAGTATTTT
once | TRBJ1-1 | TRBV19 | NA | CASSPRDRGAEAFF | TGTGCCAGTAGTCCCCGGGACCGCGGCGCTGAAGCTTTCTTT
NA | TRBJ2-5 | TRBV5-5 | TRBD2 | CASSFSGGAGETQYF | TGTGCCAGCAGCTTTAGCGGGGGGGCCGGAGAGACCCAGTACTTC
NA | TRBJ2-5 | TRBV6-5 | TRBD2 | CASTHSGLGEETQYF | TGTGCCAGCACCCATTCGGGACTAGGGGAAGAGACCCAGTACTTC
NA | TRBJ1-4 | TRBV5-5 | TRBD1 | CASSWGQAYNEKLFF | TGTGCCAGCAGCTGGGGACAGGCCTACAATGAAAAACTGTTTTTT
NA | TRBJ2-5 | TRBV28 | NA | CASSFLGTKGETQYF | TGTGCCAGCAGTTTTCTCGGGACAAAAGGAGAGACCCAGTACTTC
once | TRBJ2-7 | TRBV30 | NA | CVSGLAYEQYF | TGTGTCTCCGGGTTGGCCTACGAGCAGTACTTC
NA | TRBJ1-1 | TRBV18 | NA | CASSPLAANTEAFF | TGTGCCAGCTCACCACTTGCAGCGAACACTGAAGCTTTCTTT
once | TRBJ2-7 | TRBV5-4 | TRBD1 | CASSRPGQGSYEQYF | TGTGCCAGCAGCCGCCCGGGACAGGGGTCCTACGAGCAGTACTTC